Listed here are 25 T cell receptor beta chains from one sample, sequenced in a study of cytomegalovirus exposure and HLA in healthy donors. PCR employed 60 Vbeta and 13 Jbeta primers. Clones were read by immunoSEQ multiplex PCR, and TCRdb kept only the in-frame ones, dropping some. The table shows some 150,000 clones, with approximately 88% occurring only once. Specimen: PBMCs. Receptors originate from a woman younger than 35 in good health and CMV-seronegative.

The gene calls are TRBV7-2 and TRBJ2-5, with a possible D match to TRBD2 (6 bases). Germline lookup yields CDR1 SGHTA and CDR2 FQGNSA. Trimming took off 1 base at V and 4 bases at J, with 10 bases between the two ends. The CDR3 has 14 residues. CDR3 nucleotide sequence: TGTGCCAGCAGCTTAGGTACTAGCAGAGAGACCCAGTACTTC. Translation: CASSLGTSRETQYF.

This clone was seen a single time. The chain uses TRBV2 and TRBJ2-5; TRBD1 agrees at 7 bases. Germline V gives CDR1 SNHLY, CDR2 FYNNEI. CDR3 size: 13 residues. V lost 6 bases, J lost 4 bases, and 5 bases stayed unmatched. The CDR3 DNA reads as TGTGCCAGCAGCCGACAGGGCCCAGAGACCCAGTACTTC. Amino acid sequence: CASSRQGPETQYF.

The rearrangement links TRBV6-6 to TRBJ1-2; 7 positions agree with TRBD1. Germline loops: CDR1 MNHNY, CDR2 SVGAGI (reference sequence). This CDR3 region has 13 residues. Trimming took 6 bases from V and 8 from J; bases not matched to a gene: 9. The CDR3, as DNA: TGTGCCAGCAGCCCCGACAGGGTCAAGGGCTACACCTTC. Translating gives CASSPDRVKGYTF.

The genes are TRBV11-2 and TRBJ1-2; D remains ambiguous. CDR1 and CDR2 from the germline V gene are SGHAT and FQNNGV. This CDR3 spans 12 amino acids. V dropped 5 bases and J dropped 8 bases, with 12 bases sitting between them. CDR3 bases: TGTGCCAGCAGCGTGTCTAGAGAAGGCTACACCTTC. This gives the protein CASSVSREGYTF.

The genes are TRBV6-5 and TRBJ1-2, with D uncertain. Trimming removed 0 bases from V and 10 bases from J, with 18 bases in between. CDR1 is MNHEY and CDR2 is SVGAGI in the germline V gene. The CDR3 is 15 residues long. CDR3 loop: CASSYSLHRLAVYTF. In nucleotides, the CDR3 is TGTGCCAGCAGTTACTCCTTACATAGACTGGCCGTCTACACCTTC.

The chain links TRBV11-2 to TRBJ1-6; D may be TRBD1 (6 bases). The CDR3 runs 14 residues. CDR1 is SGHAT, CDR2 FQNNGV, per germline. The ends were cut back, 4 bases at V and 7 bases at J, with 11 bases in the middle. The CDR3 nucleotides read TGTGCCAGCAGCTCGGGACATTTCAATTCACCCCTCCACTTT. As protein: CASSSGHFNSPLHF.

The gene calls are TRBV11-3 and TRBJ1-1; D gene uncertain. Germline values: CDR1 SGHNT, CDR2 YENEEA. The CDR3 loop spans 14 amino acids. The V end lost 2 bases, the J end lost 2 bases, and 9 bases lay between the germline ends. CDR3 bases: TGTGCCAGCAGCTTATTCGGGGAAAACACTGAAGCTTTCTTT. As protein: CASSLFGENTEAFF.

The genes are TRBV10-3 and TRBJ2-7; D gene unclear. The germline V and J ends were trimmed by 2 bases and 7 bases, with 9 bases remaining between them. CDR3 length equals 12 residues. From germline, CDR1 is ENHRY and CDR2 SYGVKD. The CDR3 protein is CAISEHSEEQYF. The DNA of the CDR3 is TGTGCCATCAGTGAGCATTCGGAGGAGCAGTACTTC.

The chain is built from TRBV19 and TRBJ1-1, with 9 bases identical to TRBD1. V was clipped by 5 bases and J by 4 bases; unmatched bases: 11. The CDR3 is made up of 16 amino acids. CDR1 and CDR2 from the germline V gene are LNHDA and SQIVND (reference sequence). The DNA of the CDR3 is TGTGCCAGTAGTGAAACCGGGACAGGGAGGTCCACTGAAGCTTTCTTT. It yields the protein CASSETGTGRSTEAFF.

As for this clone: The germline gene is not matched at one end of the junction; a read error may be the cause. V is TRBV5-4 and J is TRBJ2-6, with 9 bases matching TRBD1. Germline V gene sequence: CDR1 SGHNT, CDR2 YYREEE (reference sequence). The CDR3 runs 18 residues. The DNA of the CDR3 is TGTGCCAGCAGACCTCGGACAGGGGAAACCTCTGGGGCCAACGGCCTGACTTTC. Amino acids: CASRPRTGETSGANGLTF. The whole variable domain, remainder taken from reference TRBV5-4 and TRBJ2-6, is ETGVTQSPTHLIKTRGQQVTLRCSSQSGHNTVSWYQQALGQGPQFIFQYYREEENGRGNFPPRFSGLQFPNYSSELNVNALELDDSALYLCASRPRTGETSGANGLTFGAGSRLTVL.

The CDR3 is CASSYAEGTGEQFF. CDR3 coding DNA: TGTGCCAGCAGTTACGCAGAAGGGACAGGTGAGCAGTTCTTC. The chain has TRBV6-5 and TRBJ2-1; 8 nucleotides agree with TRBD1. Germline V lookup: CDR1 MNHEY, CDR2 SVGAGI. The CDR3 sequence is 14 residues long. The V and J ends lost 2 bases and 9 bases, in that order; junction bases with no gene match: 6.

The chain joins TRBV19 to TRBJ1-2; 7 bases are a match to TRBD1. Germline CDR1 LNHDA, CDR2 SQIVND (reference sequence). CDR3 size: 15 residues. V gave up 7 bases and J gave up 2 bases; unmatched junction bases: 10. The CDR3 protein is CASIPAGDRNYGYTF. The CDR3 DNA reads as TGTGCCAGTATCCCCGCCGGGGACAGAAACTATGGCTACACCTTC.

The chain is built from TRBV5-1 and TRBJ2-7; the D gene is possibly TRBD2 (6 bases). V gave up 1 base and J gave up 2 bases, with 25 bases separating them. The germline V gene has CDR1 SGHRS and CDR2 YFSETQ. The CDR3 contains 19 residues. The CDR3 spells CASSLWGSGAVKPTYEQYF. The CDR3 nucleotides are TGCGCCAGCAGCTTGTGGGGTAGCGGCGCCGTGAAACCTACCTACGAGCAGTACTTC.

V and J are TRBV27 and TRBJ1-2; TRBD1 aligns across 7 bases. CDR1 MNHEY and CDR2 SMNVEV come from the germline V gene (reference sequence). The CDR3 is 15 amino acids. Trimming took 6 bases from V and 3 from J; bases not matched to a gene: 10. The CDR3 is CASSPRGQRDYGYTF. CDR3 coding DNA: TGTGCCAGCAGCCCCAGGGGACAGAGGGACTATGGCTACACCTTC.

The CDR3 loop reads CASSPTLDSSGNTIYF. CDR3 in DNA: TGTGCCAGCTCACCAACCTTAGACAGCTCTGGAAACACCATATATTTT. The chain employs TRBV18 and TRBJ1-3; perhaps TRBD1 as D (5 bases). The CDR3 has 16 amino acids. Trimming took 2 bases from V and 0 from J, leaving 11 bases between them. The V gene's germline CDR1 is KGHSH and CDR2 LQKENI. The whole variable domain, filled in from reference TRBV18 and TRBJ1-3, reads NAGVMQNPRHLVRRRGQEARLRCSPMKGHSHVYWYRQLPEEGLKFMVYLQKENIIDESGMPKERFSAEFPKEGPSILRIQQVVRGDSAAYFCASSPTLDSSGNTIYFGEGSWLTVV.

The V call is TRBV5-4, the J call TRBJ2-7; 9 nucleotides line up with TRBD2. Trimming cost V 4 bases and J 3 bases; bases outside gene matches: 5. Germline V gene data show CDR1 as SGHNT and CDR2 as YYREEE (reference sequence). The CDR3 is 14 residues long. CDR3 coding DNA: TGTGCCAGCAGCCCCGCTAGCGGGGACTACGAGCAGTACTTC. Protein: CASSPASGDYEQYF. Variable domain in full (rest from reference TRBV5-4 and TRBJ2-7): ETGVTQSPTHLIKTRGQQVTLRCSSQSGHNTVSWYQQALGQGPQFIFQYYREEENGRGNFPPRFSGLQFPNYSSELNVNALELDDSALYLCASSPASGDYEQYFGPGTRLTVT.

V usage is TRBV18 and J usage is TRBJ1-1; a possible D gene is TRBD1 (6 bases). The germline V and J ends were trimmed by 3 bases and 4 bases, with 18 bases remaining between them. This CDR3 region has 16 residues. From germline, CDR1 is KGHSH and CDR2 LQKENI. The chain's CDR3 is CASSPLAGDSSTEAFF. CDR3 bases: TGTGCCAGCTCACCTTTGGCAGGGGATAGTTCCACTGAAGCTTTCTTT. The full variable domain, in which reference TRBV18 and TRBJ1-1 provide the parts outside the CDR3, is NAGVMQNPRHLVRRRGQEARLRCSPMKGHSHVYWYRQLPEEGLKFMVYLQKENIIDESGMPKERFSAEFPKEGPSILRIQQVVRGDSAAYFCASSPLAGDSSTEAFFGQGTRLTVV.

The chain has TRBV28 and TRBJ1-1; D not certain. Germline loops: CDR1 MDHEN, CDR2 SYDVKM. There are 13 residues in the CDR3. CDR3 amino acids: CATTPTGNTEAFF. CDR3 sequence (DNA): TGTGCAACCACGCCCACGGGGAACACTGAAGCTTTCTTT.

The chain carries TRBV9 and TRBJ2-3; weak D call: TRBD2 (6 bases). Deletions cut 2 bases from V and 0 bases from J, with 10 bases between. From germline, CDR1 is SGDLS and CDR2 YYNGEE. This CDR3 spans 15 amino acids. CDR3 in amino acids: CASSVTSSSTDTQYF. The CDR3 DNA follows: TGTGCCAGCAGCGTTACTAGCAGCAGCACAGATACGCAGTATTTT. The whole variable domain, remainder taken from reference TRBV9 and TRBJ2-3, is DSGVTQTPKHLITATGQRVTLRCSPRSGDLSVYWYQQSLDQGLQFLIQYYNGEERAKGNILERFSAQQFPDLHSELNLSSLELGDSALYFCASSVTSSSTDTQYFGPGTRLTVL.

The genes are TRBV18 and TRBJ1-4, with TRBD1 matching over 8 bases. This CDR3 spans 17 amino acids. Trimming took 3 bases from V and 7 from J; bases not matched to a gene: 13. Germline V lookup: CDR1 KGHSH, CDR2 LQKENI. The CDR3 DNA is TGTGCCAGCTCACCGATGCGACAGGGGTCGGGGGGTGAAAAACTGTTTTTT. Encoded protein: CASSPMRQGSGGEKLFF.

Regarding this clone: Relative to the germline gene, one junction end is altered; a read error may explain this. J is TRBJ2-7 and V is TRBV7-9, with 7 bases fitting TRBD1. The CDR3 has 15 residues. Germline CDR1 reads SEHNR; CDR2 reads FQNEAQ (reference sequence). In nucleotides, the CDR3 is TGTTCCAGCAGCTTAGGGGGCGAAATTTCCCACGAGCAGTACTTC. Its protein is CSSSLGGEISHEQYF.

The chain recombines TRBV27 with TRBJ1-5, with a weak D call TRBD1 (5 bases). CDR3 length: 15 residues. Trimming shortened V by 7 bases and J by 4 bases, and 17 bases separated the two germline ends. Germline assignment: CDR1 MNHEY and CDR2 SMNVEV (reference sequence). CDR3 nucleotides: TGTGCCAGCAAGGAGGGGATCGTAGGGAATCAGCCCCAGCATTTT. This translates into CASKEGIVGNQPQHF.

The V and J genes are TRBV29-1 and TRBJ1-2, with 9 bases fitting TRBD1. Trimming removed 4 bases from V and 8 bases from J; junction bases left unmatched: 8. This CDR3 has 13 residues. Germline V gene data show CDR1 as SQVTM and CDR2 as ANQGSEA. This CDR3 is CSVATRTGEGYTF. In DNA, the CDR3 is TGCAGCGTTGCTACCCGGACAGGGGAAGGCTACACCTTC.

This clone came up once. The V gene is TRBV5-6, the J gene TRBJ2-6, with 8 bases that match TRBD1. Trimming took 2 bases from V and 0 from J; bases not matched to a gene: 7. The CDR3 length is 18 residues. The germline V gene encodes CDR1 SGHDT and CDR2 YYEEEE. For the CDR3, the DNA is TGTGCCAGCAGCTTTCGGACAGGGTCGTTCTCTGGGGCCAACGTCCTGACTTTC. It is translated as CASSFRTGSFSGANVLTF.

V is TRBV28 and J is TRBJ1-4, with a tentative D call TRBD1 (5 bases). Germline V gives CDR1 MDHEN, CDR2 SYDVKM. The CDR3 is 15 amino acids. Deletions cut 2 bases from V and 8 bases from J, with 15 bases between. CDR3 DNA: TGTGCCAGCAGTTTAGTAGCCCAGGGTCGGGAAAAACTGTTTTTT. It yields the protein CASSLVAQGREKLFF.